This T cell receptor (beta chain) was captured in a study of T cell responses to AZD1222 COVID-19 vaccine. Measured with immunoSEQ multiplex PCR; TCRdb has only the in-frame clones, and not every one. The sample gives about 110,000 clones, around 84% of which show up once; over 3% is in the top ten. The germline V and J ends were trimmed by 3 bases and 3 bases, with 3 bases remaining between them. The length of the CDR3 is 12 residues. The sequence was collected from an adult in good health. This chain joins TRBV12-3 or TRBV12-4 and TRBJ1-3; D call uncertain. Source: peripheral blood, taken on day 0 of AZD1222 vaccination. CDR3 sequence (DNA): TGTGCCAGCAGTTTTCATGGAAACACCATATATTTT. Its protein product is CASSFHGNTIYF.